This T cell receptor beta chain emerged from a study of spatial heterogeneity in lung cancer. Study information: A total of more than 65 untreated early-stage non-small cell lung cancer patients served as donors.

TCRdb re-analysed the 5' RACE reads in MiXCR, keeping a single row per CDR3 protein. Among around 110,000 distinct CDR3 sequences listed, 9% to 15% were seen once. This clonotype was detected a few times. The CDR3 has 11 amino acids. V gave up 8 bases and J gave up 7 bases, with 11 bases separating them. Germline V CDR1 and CDR2: MGHRA, YSYEKL. Time point of the sample: blood at routine non-recurrence follow-up after resection. The authors sequenced whole RNA from tumor, nontumor lung or frozen PBMC without sorting. The chain links TRBV4-1 to TRBJ2-5; TRBD1 is a possible D gene (6 bases). The source is a male donor with early-stage non-small cell lung cancer. Sequencing was performed on PBMCs, taken at follow-up. CDR3 region: CASGGPGTQYF. The CDR3, as DNA: TGCGCCAGCGGGGGCCCAGGGACCCAGTACTTC.